The rows below give T cell receptor beta chains drawn from one sample of a study of Ad26.COV2.S vaccination and SARS-CoV-2 variants. Clones were read by immunoSEQ multiplex PCR, and TCRdb kept only the in-frame ones, dropping some. The sample holds 350,000 to 500,000 clones; approximately 89% are singletons and the top ten take approximately 2.5%. The sample in question was peripheral blood, obtained in a trial of Ad26.COV2.S vaccine versus placebo. Source of these receptors: a person between 18 and 65 years old who received the Ad26.COV2.S COVID-19 vaccine or a placebo. Each CDR3 is given without its conserved first and last residue. Fields, in order: CDR3 protein, V gene, J gene.

SASGLLVSTDTQY	TRBV20-1	TRBJ2-3
ASSLVSGTEAF	TRBV5-4	TRBJ1-1
ASSSPPSQGAQH	TRBV28	TRBJ1-5
ASSLLTGRGETQY	TRBV27	TRBJ2-5
ASSPLGGGEQY	TRBV7-9	TRBJ2-7
ASSQSVGAF	TRBV13	TRBJ1-1
ASSYARDSIAPEAF	TRBV18	TRBJ1-1
ASSPTGSDTEAF	TRBV18	TRBJ1-1
ASSVSSHTEAF	TRBV2	TRBJ1-1
ASSTNPTGELF	TRBV5-6	TRBJ2-2
ASSDLGGTNEKLF	TRBV4-1	TRBJ1-4
ASSDWAGKTEAF	TRBV2	TRBJ1-1
ASSPDSNSYNEQF	TRBV6-5	TRBJ2-1
ASSYYGGATNEKLF	TRBV6-2/TRBV6-3	TRBJ1-4
ASSLATGYTEAF	TRBV11-2	TRBJ1-1
ASSVAVPTDTQY	TRBV9	TRBJ2-3
ASRDYPQGWKNTEAF	TRBV2	TRBJ1-1
ASSSGRNNSPLH	TRBV7-6	TRBJ1-6
AINPGPQSGELF	TRBV10-3	TRBJ2-2
ASSPRLNGGTEAF	TRBV14	TRBJ1-1
AISVRLAGINEQF	TRBV10-3	TRBJ2-1
ASSKGNSPLH	TRBV2	TRBJ1-6
ATSRDPSRGYT	TRBV15	TRBJ1-2
ASQPGHHKNTIY	TRBV19	TRBJ1-3
ASSVWTGMHGYT	TRBV6-4	TRBJ1-2
ASSLGGGPNTEAF	TRBV7-2	TRBJ1-1
ASSPGTGVFVEAF	TRBV18	TRBJ1-1
ASSEAWGDYGYT	TRBV6-1	TRBJ1-2
ASSPRTSGLNEQF	TRBV6-5	TRBJ2-1
ASSDRGSYGYT	TRBV6-2/TRBV6-3	TRBJ1-2
ASSPWTGIETQY	TRBV13	TRBJ2-5
ATSPKGFSTNTEAF	TRBV10-3	TRBJ1-1
ASSILAGKGNEQF	TRBV5-1	TRBJ2-1
ASSIGGSRLDYGYT	TRBV19	TRBJ1-2
ASSSRPYGYT	TRBV6-2/TRBV6-3	TRBJ1-2
ASRGTGSHEQY	TRBV13	TRBJ2-7
ASSFFREPGNTIY	TRBV6-2/TRBV6-3	TRBJ1-3
ASTSEQETSYNEQF	TRBV5-1	TRBJ2-1
ASSLTAYNEQF	TRBV12-3/TRBV12-4	TRBJ2-1
ASSLDRATSETQY	TRBV5-1	TRBJ2-5
ASSLGLIAGGHTQY	TRBV5-1	TRBJ2-3
ASSAQSYQETQY	TRBV18	TRBJ2-5
ASSQPGGTEAF	TRBV4-2	TRBJ1-1
ASSPRAGTGGLYNEQF	TRBV7-3	TRBJ2-1
ASSLDTGGLQPQH	TRBV5-1	TRBJ1-5
ASGRDAGANVLT	TRBV7-2	TRBJ2-6
ASSLLSGVTDTQY	TRBV5-1	TRBJ2-3
ASRGGVYNEQF	TRBV6-5	TRBJ2-1
ASSIRTGGNTEAF	TRBV5-1	TRBJ1-1
ASSEYIAAPGELF	TRBV25-1	TRBJ2-2
ASSPAPGTGYGYT	TRBV5-1	TRBJ1-2
ASSPPGGDQPQH	TRBV7-2	TRBJ1-5
ASSQDTANNEKLF	TRBV4-2	TRBJ1-4
ASSPQSGGPNEKLF	TRBV7-2	TRBJ1-4
SFGMTDGLEDNQPQH	TRBV29-1	TRBJ1-5
ASSLGVYRNTDTQY	TRBV11-3	TRBJ2-3
ASSPSGGRGQPQH	TRBV18	TRBJ1-5
ASSQDLESVMYF	TRBV4-3	TRBJ2-1
ASSSGQQETQY	TRBV28	TRBJ2-5
ASSEQGVLTEAF	TRBV2	TRBJ1-1